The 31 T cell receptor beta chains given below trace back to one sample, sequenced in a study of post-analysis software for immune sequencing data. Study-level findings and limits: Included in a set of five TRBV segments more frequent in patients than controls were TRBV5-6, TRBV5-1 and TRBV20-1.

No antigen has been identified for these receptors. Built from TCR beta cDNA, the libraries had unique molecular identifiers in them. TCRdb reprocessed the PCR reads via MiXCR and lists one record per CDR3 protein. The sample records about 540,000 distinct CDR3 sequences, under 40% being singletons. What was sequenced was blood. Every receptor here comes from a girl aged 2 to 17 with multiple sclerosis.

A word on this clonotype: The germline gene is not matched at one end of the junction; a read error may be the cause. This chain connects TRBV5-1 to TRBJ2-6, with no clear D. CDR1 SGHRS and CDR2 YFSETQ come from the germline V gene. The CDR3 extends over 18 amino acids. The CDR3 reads CASNLEGFRHSGANVLTF. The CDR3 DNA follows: TGCGCCAGCAACTTGGAAGGATTCCGCCACTCTGGGGCCAACGTCCTGACTTTC.

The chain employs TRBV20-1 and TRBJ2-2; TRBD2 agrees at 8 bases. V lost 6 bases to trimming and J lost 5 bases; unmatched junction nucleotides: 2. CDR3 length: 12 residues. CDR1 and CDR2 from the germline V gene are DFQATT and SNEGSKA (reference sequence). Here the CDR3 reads CSAGGGTGELFF. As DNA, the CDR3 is TGCAGTGCCGGCGGGGGGACCGGGGAGCTGTTTTTT.

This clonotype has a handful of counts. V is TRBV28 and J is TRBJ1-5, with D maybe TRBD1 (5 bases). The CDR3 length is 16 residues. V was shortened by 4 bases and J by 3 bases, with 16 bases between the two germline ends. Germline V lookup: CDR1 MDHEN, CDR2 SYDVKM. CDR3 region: CASSSWQGPDNQPQHF. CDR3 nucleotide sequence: TGTGCCAGCAGTTCTTGGCAGGGACCCGACAATCAGCCCCAGCATTTT.

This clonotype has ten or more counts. CDR3: CASSPGETQYF. The CDR3 DNA follows: TGTGCCAGCTCACCAGGGGAGACCCAGTACTTC. The chain has TRBV18 and TRBJ2-5; D not resolved. The CDR3 covers 11 residues. The germline CDR1 and CDR2 sequences are KGHSH and LQKENI. Deletions cut 2 bases from V and 5 bases from J, with 3 bases between.

The CDR3 DNA reads as TGTGCCAGCAGCTTAGGGGGACCGTACTATGGCTACACCTTC. Its translation is CASSLGGPYYGYTF. The chain uses TRBV7-9 and TRBJ1-2; tentative D call: TRBD1 (5 bases). There are 14 residues in the CDR3. V was cut by 1 base and J by 3 bases, with 9 bases left in between. Germline V lookup: CDR1 SEHNR, CDR2 FQNEAQ (reference sequence).

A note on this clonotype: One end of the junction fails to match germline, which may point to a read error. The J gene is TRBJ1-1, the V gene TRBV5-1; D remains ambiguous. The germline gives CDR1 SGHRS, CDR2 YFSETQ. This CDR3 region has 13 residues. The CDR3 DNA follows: TGCGCCAGCGGCTTGAAGACAACGGGTGAAGCTTTCTTT. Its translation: CASGLKTTGEAFF.

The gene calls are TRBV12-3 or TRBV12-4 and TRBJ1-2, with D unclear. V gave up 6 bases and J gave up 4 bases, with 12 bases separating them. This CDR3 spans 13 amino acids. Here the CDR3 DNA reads TGTGCCAGCAGAAGGGCGACGGTCTATGGCTACACCTTC. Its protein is CASRRATVYGYTF.

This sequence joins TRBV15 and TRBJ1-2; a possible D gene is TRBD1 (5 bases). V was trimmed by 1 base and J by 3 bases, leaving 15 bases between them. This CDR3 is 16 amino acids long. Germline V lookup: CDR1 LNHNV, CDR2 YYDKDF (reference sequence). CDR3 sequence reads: CATSRGGSGGDYGYTF. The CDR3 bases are TGTGCCACCAGCAGAGGCGGGTCGGGGGGAGACTATGGCTACACCTTC.

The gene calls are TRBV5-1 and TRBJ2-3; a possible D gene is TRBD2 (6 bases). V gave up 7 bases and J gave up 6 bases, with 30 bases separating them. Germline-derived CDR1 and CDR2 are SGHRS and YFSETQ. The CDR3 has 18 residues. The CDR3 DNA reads TGCGCCAGCTTCTCCCGAATGAGTGACGGAGGGTTTCTGGATACGCAGTATTTT. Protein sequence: CASFSRMSDGGFLDTQYF.

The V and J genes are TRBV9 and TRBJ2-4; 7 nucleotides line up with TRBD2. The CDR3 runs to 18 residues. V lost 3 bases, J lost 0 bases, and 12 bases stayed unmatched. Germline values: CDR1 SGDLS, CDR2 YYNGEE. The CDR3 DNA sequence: TGTGCCAGCAGCGCCTCGGGGGGTGCCGGGGCAGCCAAAAACATTCAGTACTTC. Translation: CASSASGGAGAAKNIQYF.

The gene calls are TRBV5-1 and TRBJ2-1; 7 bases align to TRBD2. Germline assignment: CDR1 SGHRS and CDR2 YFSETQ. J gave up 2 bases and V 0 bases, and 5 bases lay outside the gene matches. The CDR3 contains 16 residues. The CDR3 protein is CASSLVGGGTYNEQFF. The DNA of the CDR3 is TGCGCCAGCAGCTTGGTCGGCGGGGGAACCTACAATGAGCAGTTCTTC.

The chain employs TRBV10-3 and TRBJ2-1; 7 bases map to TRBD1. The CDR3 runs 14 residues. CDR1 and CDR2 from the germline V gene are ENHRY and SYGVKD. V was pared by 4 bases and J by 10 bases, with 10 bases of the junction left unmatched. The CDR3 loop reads CAISVSGGTYEQFF. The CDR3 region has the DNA TGTGCCATCAGTGTTTCAGGGGGAACCTACGAGCAGTTCTTC.

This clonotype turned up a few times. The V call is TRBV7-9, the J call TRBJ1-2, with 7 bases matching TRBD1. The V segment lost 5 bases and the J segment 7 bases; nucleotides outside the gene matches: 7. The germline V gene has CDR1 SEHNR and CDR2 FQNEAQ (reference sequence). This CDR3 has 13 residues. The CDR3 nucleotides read TGTGCCAGCAGCGAGGGGACAGTCTTTGGCTACACCTTC. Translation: CASSEGTVFGYTF.

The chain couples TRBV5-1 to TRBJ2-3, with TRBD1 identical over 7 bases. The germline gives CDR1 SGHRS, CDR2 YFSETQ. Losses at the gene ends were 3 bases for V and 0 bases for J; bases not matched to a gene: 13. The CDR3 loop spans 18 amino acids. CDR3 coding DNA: TGCGCCAGCAGCTCCAACCGGATTGGGACAGCGAGCACAGATACGCAGTATTTT. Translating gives CASSSNRIGTASTDTQYF.

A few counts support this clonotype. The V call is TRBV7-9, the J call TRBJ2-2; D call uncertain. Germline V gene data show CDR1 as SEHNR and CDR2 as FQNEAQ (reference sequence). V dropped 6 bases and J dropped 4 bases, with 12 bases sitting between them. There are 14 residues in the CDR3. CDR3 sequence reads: CASSLPISTGELFF. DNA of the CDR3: TGTGCCAGCAGTCTACCCATAAGCACCGGGGAGCTGTTTTTT. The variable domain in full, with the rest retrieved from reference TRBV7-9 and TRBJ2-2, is DTGVSQNPRHKITKRGQNVTFRCDPISEHNRLYWYRQTLGQGPEFLTYFQNEAQLEKSRLLSDRFSAERPKGSFSTLEIQRTEQGDSAMYLCASSLPISTGELFFGEGSRLTVL.

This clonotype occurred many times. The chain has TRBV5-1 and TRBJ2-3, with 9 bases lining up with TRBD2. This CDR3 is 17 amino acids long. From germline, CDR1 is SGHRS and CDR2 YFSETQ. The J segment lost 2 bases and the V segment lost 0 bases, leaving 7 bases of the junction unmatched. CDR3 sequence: CASSLEGLAGPTDTQYF. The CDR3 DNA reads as TGCGCCAGCAGCTTGGAAGGGCTAGCGGGGCCCACAGATACGCAGTATTTT.

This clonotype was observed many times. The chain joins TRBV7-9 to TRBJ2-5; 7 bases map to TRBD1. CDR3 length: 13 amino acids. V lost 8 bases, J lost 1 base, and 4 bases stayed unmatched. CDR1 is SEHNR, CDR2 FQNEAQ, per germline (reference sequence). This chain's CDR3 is CASLRDSQETQYF. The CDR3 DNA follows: TGTGCCAGCCTTCGGGACAGCCAAGAGACCCAGTACTTC.

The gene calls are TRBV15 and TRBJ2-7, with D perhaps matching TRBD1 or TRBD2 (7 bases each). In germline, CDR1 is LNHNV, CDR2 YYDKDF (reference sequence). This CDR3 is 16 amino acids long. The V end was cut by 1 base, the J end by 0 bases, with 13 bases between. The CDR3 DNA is TGTGCCACCAGCAGAGTGACAGGGAGGGGCTCCTACGAGCAGTACTTC. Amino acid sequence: CATSRVTGRGSYEQYF.

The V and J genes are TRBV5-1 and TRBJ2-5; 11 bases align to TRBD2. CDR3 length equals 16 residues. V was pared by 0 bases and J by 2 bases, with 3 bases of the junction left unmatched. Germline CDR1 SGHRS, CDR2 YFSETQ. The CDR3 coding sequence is TGCGCCAGCAGCTTGGAGGGACTAGCGGCTCAAGAGACCCAGTACTTC. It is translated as CASSLEGLAAQETQYF.

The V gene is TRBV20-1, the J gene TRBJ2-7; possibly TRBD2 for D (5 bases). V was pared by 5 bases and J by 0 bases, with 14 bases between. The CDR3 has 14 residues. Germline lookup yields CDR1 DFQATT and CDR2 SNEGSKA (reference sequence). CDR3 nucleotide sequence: TGCAGTGCTGGATTCTCGGGGAGCTCCTACGAGCAGTACTTC. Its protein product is CSAGFSGSSYEQYF.

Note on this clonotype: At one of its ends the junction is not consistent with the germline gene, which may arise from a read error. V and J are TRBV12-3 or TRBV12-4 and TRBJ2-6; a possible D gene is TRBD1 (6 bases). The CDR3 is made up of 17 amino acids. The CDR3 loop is CASNRDTPFSGANVRTF. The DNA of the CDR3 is TGTGCCAGCAACCGGGACACCCCATTCTCTGGGGCCAACGTCCGGACTTTC.

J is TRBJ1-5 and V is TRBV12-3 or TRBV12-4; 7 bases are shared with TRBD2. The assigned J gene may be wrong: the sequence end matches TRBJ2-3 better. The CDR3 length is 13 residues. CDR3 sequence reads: CASSLGGVQPQYF. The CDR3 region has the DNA TGTGCCAGCAGTTTGGGAGGGGTCCAGCCCCAGTATTTT.

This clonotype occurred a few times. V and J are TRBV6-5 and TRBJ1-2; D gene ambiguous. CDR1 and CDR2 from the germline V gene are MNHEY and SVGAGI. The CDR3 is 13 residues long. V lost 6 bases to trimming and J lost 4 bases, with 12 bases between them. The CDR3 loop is CASSGVGFYGYTF. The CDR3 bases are TGTGCCAGCAGCGGGGTCGGGTTCTATGGCTACACCTTC.

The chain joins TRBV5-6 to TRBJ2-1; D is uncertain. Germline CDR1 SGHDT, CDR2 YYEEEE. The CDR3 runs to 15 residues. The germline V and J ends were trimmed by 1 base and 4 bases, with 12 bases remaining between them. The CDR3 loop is CASSLRAIGYNEQFF. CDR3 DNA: TGTGCCAGCAGCTTGCGCGCCATAGGTTACAATGAGCAGTTCTTC.

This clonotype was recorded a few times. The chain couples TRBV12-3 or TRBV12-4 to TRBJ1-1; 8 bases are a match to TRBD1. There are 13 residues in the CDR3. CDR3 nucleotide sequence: TGTGCTGACCGACAGGGGTCGAAATCGGAAGCTTTCTTT. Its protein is CADRQGSKSEAFF.

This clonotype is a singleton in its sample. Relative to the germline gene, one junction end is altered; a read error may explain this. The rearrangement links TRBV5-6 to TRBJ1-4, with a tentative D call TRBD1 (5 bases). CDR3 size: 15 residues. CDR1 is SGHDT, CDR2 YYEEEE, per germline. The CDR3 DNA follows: TGTGCCAGCAGCGCCCGGGACGCGGTACGTGAAAAACTGTTTTTC. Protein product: CASSARDAVREKLFF.

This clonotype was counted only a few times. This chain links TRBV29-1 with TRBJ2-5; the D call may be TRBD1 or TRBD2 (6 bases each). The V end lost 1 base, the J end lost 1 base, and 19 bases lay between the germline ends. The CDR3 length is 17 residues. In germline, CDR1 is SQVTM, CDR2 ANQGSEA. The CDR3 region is CSVEGGGGTVGQETQYF. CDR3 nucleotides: TGCAGCGTTGAAGGTGGAGGGGGTACGGTCGGCCAAGAGACCCAGTACTTC.

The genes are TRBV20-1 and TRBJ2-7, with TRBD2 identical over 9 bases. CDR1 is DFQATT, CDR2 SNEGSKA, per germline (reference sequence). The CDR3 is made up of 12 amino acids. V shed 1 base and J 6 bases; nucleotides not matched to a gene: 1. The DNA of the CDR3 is TGCAGTGCTAGAGGACTAGCGGTCGAGCAGTACTTC. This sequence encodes CSARGLAVEQYF.

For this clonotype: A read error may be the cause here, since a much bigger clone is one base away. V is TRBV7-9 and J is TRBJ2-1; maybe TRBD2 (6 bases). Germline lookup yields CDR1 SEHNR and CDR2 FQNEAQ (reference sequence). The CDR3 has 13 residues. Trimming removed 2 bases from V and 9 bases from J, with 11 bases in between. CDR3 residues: CASSLRGAGEQFF. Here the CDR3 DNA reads TGTGCCAGCAGCTTACGGGGAGCGGGTGAGCAGTTCTTC.

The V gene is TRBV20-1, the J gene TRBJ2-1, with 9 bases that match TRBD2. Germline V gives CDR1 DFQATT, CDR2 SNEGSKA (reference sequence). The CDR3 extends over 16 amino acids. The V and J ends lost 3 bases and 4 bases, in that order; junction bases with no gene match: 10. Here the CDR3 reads CSARFPAGGPYNEQFF. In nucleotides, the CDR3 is TGCAGTGCTAGGTTCCCAGCGGGAGGACCTTACAATGAGCAGTTCTTC.

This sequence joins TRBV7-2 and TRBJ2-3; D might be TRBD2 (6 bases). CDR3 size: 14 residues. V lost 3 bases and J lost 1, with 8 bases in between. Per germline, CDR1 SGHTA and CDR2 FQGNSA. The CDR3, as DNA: TGTGCCAGCAGCTTTTGGGGGGGCACAGATACGCAGTATTTT. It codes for CASSFWGGTDTQYF.